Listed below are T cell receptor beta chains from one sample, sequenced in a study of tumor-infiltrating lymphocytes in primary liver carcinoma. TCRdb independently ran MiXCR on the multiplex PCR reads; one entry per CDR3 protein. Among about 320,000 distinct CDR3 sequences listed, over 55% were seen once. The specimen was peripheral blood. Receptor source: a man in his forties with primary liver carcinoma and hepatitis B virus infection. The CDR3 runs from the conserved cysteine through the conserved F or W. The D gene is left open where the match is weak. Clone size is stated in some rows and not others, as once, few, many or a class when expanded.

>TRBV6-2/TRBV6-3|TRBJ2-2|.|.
CASSLTGANTGELFF
TGTGCCAGCAGTTTGACGGGTGCGAACACCGGGGAGCTGTTTTTT
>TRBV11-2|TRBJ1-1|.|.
CASSPGVSEALF
TGTGCCAGCAGCCCTGGGGTTTCTGAAGCTTTGTTC
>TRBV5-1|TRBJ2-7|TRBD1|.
CASSSGQMSPSGRDEQYF
TGCGCCAGCAGCTCGGGACAGATGAGCCCTTCAGGTCGCGACGAGCAGTACTTC
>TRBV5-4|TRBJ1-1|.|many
CASSFGGRITEAFF
TGTGCCAGCAGCTTCGGGGGGCGGATTACTGAAGCTTTCTTT
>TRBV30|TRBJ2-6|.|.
CAWSLSTGANVRTF
TGTGCATGGAGCCTATCCACTGGGGCCAACGTCCGGACTTTC
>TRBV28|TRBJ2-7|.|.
CASWGSYEQYF
TGTGCCAGCTGGGGATCCTACGAGCAGTACTTC
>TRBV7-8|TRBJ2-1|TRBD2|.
CASRKTIAGSSYNEQFF
TGTGCCAGCAGGAAAACTATAGCGGGGAGCTCCTACAATGAGCAGTTCTTC
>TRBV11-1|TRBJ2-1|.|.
CASSLDGSKDVQFF
TGTGCCAGCAGCTTAGACGGGAGTAAGGATGTGCAGTTCTTC
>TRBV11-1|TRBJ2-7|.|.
CASGWKRTYEQYF
TGTGCCAGCGGGTGGAAGCGAACCTACGAGCAGTACTTC
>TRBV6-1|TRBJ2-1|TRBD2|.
CASSGTSGRIDNEQFF
TGTGCCAGCAGCGGGACTAGCGGGAGGATTGATAATGAGCAGTTCTTC
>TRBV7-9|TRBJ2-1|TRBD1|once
CASNPSRDSGEQFF
TGTGCCAGCAACCCGTCCCGGGACAGTGGTGAGCAGTTCTTC
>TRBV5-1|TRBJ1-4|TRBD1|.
CASRPRDRNEKLFF
TGCGCCAGCAGGCCCCGGGACAGAAATGAAAAACTGTTTTTT
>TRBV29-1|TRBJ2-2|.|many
CSVGSETNTGELFF
TGCAGCGTTGGTAGTGAGACGAACACCGGGGAGCTGTTTTTT
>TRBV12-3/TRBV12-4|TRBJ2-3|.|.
CASSSGLYTQYF
TGTGCCAGCAGTTCGGGACTCTATACGCAGTATTTT
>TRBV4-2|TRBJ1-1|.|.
CASNQDIGTAAFF
TGTGCCAGCAACCAAGATATAGGGACCGCGGCTTTCTTT